Sequencing of this TCR beta chain was carried out in a study of control samples from healthy donors and cancer patients. CDR1 SGHAT and CDR2 FQNNGV come from the germline V gene. The V gene end was trimmed by 4 bases and the J gene end by 3 bases; junction bases not matched to a gene: 9. The CDR3 length is 15 residues. Assay used: immunoSEQ multiplex PCR; TCRdb lists only in-frame clones, some missing. Of approximately 180,000 clones detected, 85% to 95% appear once; the ten largest clones hold 1.3% to 1.5%. V gene TRBV11-2 combines with J gene TRBJ2-7, with 7 bases identical to TRBD1. Sequencing was done on a sample of blood. The sequence was obtained from a woman aged 18-35 years in good health. The CDR3 loop reads CASSSVRDSFYEQYF. CDR3 coding DNA: TGTGCCAGCAGCTCCGTCCGGGACAGCTTCTACGAGCAGTACTTC.